Listed below are T cell receptor beta chains from one sample, sequenced in a study of identical twins. From the 5' RACE reads, TCRdb called clonotypes with MiXCR, one entry per CDR3 protein. This sample has some 1,600,000 distinct CDR3 sequences, with 32% found just once. Input material: cord blood. These receptor sequences come from a newborn girl in good health. Both conserved end residues are part of each CDR3. A D gene is named only where the DNA matches it firmly. Clone size appears in some rows only: once, few, many, or a class for an expanded clone.

- | TRBJ1-1 | - | TRBV7-2 | TGTGCCAGCAGCTTAGTGGTCAGGGGTCGCACTGAAGCTTTCTTT | CASSLVVRGRTEAFF
- | TRBJ2-3 | - | TRBV5-8 | TGTGCCAGCAGCTACGGGACCTTATCCACAGATACGCAGTATTTT | CASSYGTLSTDTQYF
- | TRBJ2-1 | - | TRBV20-1 | TGCAGTGCTAGGGCCAGGGTCTCCTACAAAGAGCAGTTCTTC | CSARARVSYKEQFF
TRBD2 | TRBJ2-2 | once | TRBV5-4 | TGTGCCAGCAGCTTCGAAGGGACTAGCGCCGGGGAGCTGTTTTTT | CASSFEGTSAGELFF
TRBD1 | TRBJ2-7 | - | TRBV7-8 | TGTGCCAGCAGGGGGACAGGGAGTGAGTACGAGCAGTACTTC | CASRGTGSEYEQYF
- | TRBJ1-1 | - | TRBV12-3/TRBV12-4 | TGTGCCAGCAGTTCGGAGATCAGGGGTATAGGGACTGAAGCTTTCTTT | CASSSEIRGIGTEAFF
TRBD2 | TRBJ2-1 | many | TRBV10-3 | TGTGCCATCAGTGAAAGCGGGAGTCCCTACAATGAGCAGTTCTTC | CAISESGSPYNEQFF
TRBD1 | TRBJ2-7 | - | TRBV12-3/TRBV12-4 | TGTGCCAGCAGTTTAAAGGGGACAGGGCTAGTTGAGCAGTACTTC | CASSLKGTGLVEQYF
- | TRBJ2-7 | - | TRBV7-2 | TGTGCCAGCAGTCTAGTACTAGTCCGACACGAGCAGTACTTC | CASSLVLVRHEQYF
- | TRBJ2-3 | few | TRBV7-9 | TGTGCCAGCAGCTTATTTCGGCTAGCCCGAAAGGAGACAGATACGCAGTATTTT | CASSLFRLARKETDTQYF
TRBD1 | TRBJ2-1 | - | TRBV5-1 | TGCGCCAGCTGCCTGGGACAGCCCTCCTACAATGAGCAGTTCTTC | CASCLGQPSYNEQFF
- | TRBJ1-2 | few | TRBV6-5 | TGTGCCAGCCACCCGACCGGAATCTATGGCTACACCTTC | CASHPTGIYGYTF
- | TRBJ2-1 | few | TRBV4-1 | TGCGCCAGCAGCCAAGGGCTGCTTCCCTACAATGAGCAGTTCTTC | CASSQGLLPYNEQFF
TRBD1 | TRBJ1-5 | - | TRBV20-1 | TGCAGTGTCGGGACAGAGTATAGCAATCAGCCCCAGCATTTT | CSVGTEYSNQPQHF
- | TRBJ1-2 | - | TRBV20-1 | TGCAGTGGGTGGCAGAACTATGGCTACACCTTC | CSGWQNYGYTF
- | TRBJ1-5 | - | TRBV9 | TGTGCCAGCAGCGTAGGCTGGGGGGCTGGGCAGCCCCAGCATTTT | CASSVGWGAGQPQHF
- | TRBJ2-7 | - | TRBV20-1 | TGCAGTGCTGAGGGAAGGAACTACGAGCAGTACTTC | CSAEGRNYEQYF
- | TRBJ2-1 | - | TRBV20-1 | TGCAGTGCTAGGTGGCAGGGAATCTACAATGAGCAGTTCTTC | CSARWQGIYNEQFF
- | TRBJ2-1 | - | TRBV29-1 | TGCAGCGCCCAGGAGTCAGCTGGTAACAATGAGCAGTTCTTC | CSAQESAGNNEQFF
TRBD1 | TRBJ1-2 | few | TRBV5-6 | TGTGCCAGCAGCTTGCCCATACACAGGGGTACCTATGGCTACACCTTC | CASSLPIHRGTYGYTF
TRBD1 | TRBJ1-2 | - | TRBV7-8 | TGTGCCAGCAGCTTAGGTCGGACAGGGACTAACTATGGCTACACCTTC | CASSLGRTGTNYGYTF
- | TRBJ1-2 | - | TRBV13 | TGTGCCAGCAGCTTAGTGGGGTGGTATGGCTACACCTTC | CASSLVGWYGYTF
- | TRBJ1-6 | - | TRBV3-1 | TGTGCCAGCAGCCAAGGGACGCTCGCCGATTCACCCCTCCACTTT | CASSQGTLADSPLHF
- | TRBJ2-1 | many | TRBV5-1 | TGTGCCAGCAGCTTAGGGGCCGGGGGCAATGAGCAGTTCTTC | CASSLGAGGNEQFF
- | TRBJ2-5 | few | TRBV5-1 | TGCGCCAGCAGCTTGCTTCGGCAGGGGAGGGGAGAGACCCAGTACTTC | CASSLLRQGRGETQYF
- | TRBJ2-5 | few | TRBV3-1 | TGTGCCAGCAGCCAGCCGGGACTAGAGACCCAGTACTTC | CASSQPGLETQYF
TRBD2 | TRBJ2-3 | few | TRBV20-1 | TGCAGTCAGGGAGCTAGCGGGAGGGGGGTCACAGATACGCAGTATTTT | CSQGASGRGVTDTQYF
TRBD2 | TRBJ2-5 | many | TRBV5-5 | TGTGCCAGCAGCCTGACTAGCGGGGGGTGGGAGACCCAGTACTTC | CASSLTSGGWETQYF
TRBD1 | TRBJ2-3 | - | TRBV2 | TGTGCCAGCCGTGACAGGGTTTGGGATACGCAGTATTTT | CASRDRVWDTQYF
TRBD1 | TRBJ2-4 | many | TRBV29-1 | TGCAGCATGACAGGGGGCGCAGCCAAAAACATTCAGTACTTC | CSMTGGAAKNIQYF
- | TRBJ2-1 | - | TRBV20-1 | TGCAGTGCCCCCCTCCTACGGAACAACAATGAGCAGTTCTTC | CSAPLLRNNNEQFF
- | TRBJ2-7 | - | TRBV14 | TGTGCCAGCAGCCGGGTCCGGGACACCGAGCAGTACTTC | CASSRVRDTEQYF